This T cell receptor beta chain was sequenced in a study of siplizumab effects on memory and regulatory T cells. Unmatched junction bases numbered 8, after V lost 1 base and J lost 8 bases. Per germline, CDR1 SGHVS and CDR2 FQNEAQ. This CDR3 contains 16 residues. The table came from immunoSEQ multiplex PCR; TCRdb's copy has only in-frame clones and leaves some out. The sample lists about 87,000 clones, 94% seen once, with 0.3% in the top ten. The chain employs TRBV7-8 and TRBJ2-1, with TRBD2 matching 10 bases. Sequenced: non-Treg CD4+ T cells sorted from blood. This receptor was identified in a human donor in good health. CDR3 amino acids: CASSLVNLAGAHEQFF. The CDR3, as DNA: TGTGCCAGCAGCTTAGTGAACCTAGCGGGAGCCCATGAGCAGTTCTTC.